This entry concerns a single T cell receptor (beta chain). Looked up from germline, CDR1 is SNHLY and CDR2 is FYNNEI. This CDR3 spans 13 amino acids. The V gene lost 7 bases and the J gene lost 5 bases, with 15 bases spanning the gap. These data originate in a study of CD8+ T cells in alopecia areata. Sequencing templates came from extracted RNA that was reverse transcribed into cDNA. Data came from immunoSEQ multiplex PCR; TCRdb stores just in-frame clones and leaves some out. The sample holds approximately 210,000 clones, approximately 67% seen once. Documented treatment: oral pan-JAK inhibitor, 5-10 mg twice daily.

Sample: CD4+ T cells sorted from blood, taken around week 50, from a patient treated with tofacitinib. This receptor was identified in a human donor with alopecia areata. This chain connects TRBV2 to TRBJ2-7; TRBD1 or TRBD2 may be the D gene (5 bases each). The CDR3 reads CASKGTHVNEQYF. DNA of the CDR3: TGTGCCAGCAAAGGGACCCACGTCAACGAGCAGTACTTC.